Listed below are T cell receptor beta chains from one sample, sequenced in a study of T cells after somatic rescue of genetic block. Method: immunoSEQ multiplex PCR; TCRdb's copy keeps in-frame clones and lacks some. The table records roughly 120,000 clones, approximately 90% of them present only once. The sequenced sample was peripheral blood mononuclear cells (PBMCs). All receptors come from a woman aged 18 to 35. CDR3s include the opening cysteine and the closing phenylalanine or tryptophan. D genes are given only for firm matches. The size entry is marked missing in some rows and otherwise reads once, few, many or a size class.

j_call d_call v_call clone_size cdr3_nt cdr3_aa
TRBJ1-5 NA TRBV4-3 few TGCGCCAGCAGCCAAGATGGAAGTCAGCCCCAGCATTTT CASSQDGSQPQHF
TRBJ2-5 NA TRBV12-1 NA TGTGCCAGCAGCTTTGCGCGTCAAACTAGCCACGAGACCCAGTACTTC CASSFARQTSHETQYF
TRBJ2-7 NA TRBV19 NA TGTGCCAGTAGTATCAGACAGTCGGCCCACGAGCAGTACTTC CASSIRQSAHEQYF
TRBJ2-1 TRBD1 TRBV6-5 NA TGTGCCAGCAGGCCGGGACAGCCTTACAATGAGCAGTTCTTC CASRPGQPYNEQFF
TRBJ2-6 TRBD2 TRBV10-3 NA TGTGCCATCAGTAATAGCGGGGGGGCCGCTGGGGCCAACGTCCTGACTTTC CAISNSGGAAGANVLTF
TRBJ2-7 NA TRBV2 NA TGTGCCAGCATGGGAGGGGGGGCGAGATCCTACGAGCAGTACTTC CASMGGGARSYEQYF
TRBJ1-1 NA TRBV1 NA TGCACCAGCAGCCCCTTAGGGCACTTGGGATCCCAAAGTTCGGCTTTCTTT CTSSPLGHLGSQSSAFF
TRBJ2-4 TRBD1 TRBV7-9 NA TGTGCCAGCAGCATGACAGGGTCCGACATTCAGTACTTC CASSMTGSDIQYF
TRBJ1-1 TRBD1 TRBV7-2 NA TGTGCCAGCAGCCGGGACAGGGGTGTTGGGGACACTGAAGCTTTCTTT CASSRDRGVGDTEAFF
TRBJ2-5 TRBD1 TRBV27 NA TGTGCCAGCAGTTTAGGGGCAGGGAAGGGGGCAGAGACCCAGTACTTC CASSLGAGKGAETQYF
TRBJ2-3 NA TRBV7-2 NA TGTGCCAGCAGCCAGGGGAGTAGCACAGATACGCAGTATTTT CASSQGSSTDTQYF
TRBJ1-1 NA TRBV2 NA TGTGCCAGCAGTGTCAAGGGCGACACTGAAGCTTTCTTT CASSVKGDTEAFF
TRBJ2-5 TRBD2 TRBV11-2 NA TGTGCCAGCAGCTTAAGCGGGAATCAAGAGACCCAGTACTTC CASSLSGNQETQYF
TRBJ1-1 NA TRBV7-3 NA TGTGCCAGCAGCCCCCAAGGGAGCGGTGAAGCTTTCTTT CASSPQGSGEAFF
TRBJ2-5 NA TRBV7-9 NA TGTGCCAGCAGCTTTGGCGGTCTTAAAGAGACCCAGTACTTC CASSFGGLKETQYF
TRBJ2-7 NA TRBV6-1 NA TGTGCCAGCAGTGATGGGTCCTCCTACGAGCAGTACTTC CASSDGSSYEQYF
TRBJ1-2 TRBD1 TRBV7-9 NA TGTGCCAGCAGCTTTACAGGGGGCTCGGGCGGCTACACCTTC CASSFTGGSGGYTF
TRBJ1-6 TRBD1 TRBV6-1 many TGTGCCAGCAGTGAAGCGCCCGACAGGGGTTCACCCCTCCACTTT CASSEAPDRGSPLHF
TRBJ1-2 TRBD1 TRBV5-4 NA TGTGCCAGCAGCCCACAGGGGGCGGGATATGGCTACACCTTC CASSPQGAGYGYTF
TRBJ1-1 NA TRBV5-4 few TGTGCCAGCAGGATTGGAGGGTACACTGAAGCTTTCTTT CASRIGGYTEAFF
TRBJ1-4 NA TRBV5-8 NA TGTGCCAGCAGCACATATGGGGGACCTAATGAAAAACTGTTTTTT CASSTYGGPNEKLFF
TRBJ1-6 TRBD1 TRBV7-9 NA TGTGCCAGCAGCTTAGGGGACAGGGAGGATTCACCCCTCCACTTT CASSLGDREDSPLHF
TRBJ1-4 NA TRBV9 NA TGTGCCAGCAGCTCCAAGTTGGCAGGGGTAGAAAAACTGTTTTTT CASSSKLAGVEKLFF
TRBJ1-2 TRBD1 TRBV6-1 NA TGTGCCAGCAGTGGGGACAGGGGGGCCCCTGGGGGCTACACCTTC CASSGDRGAPGGYTF
TRBJ1-6 NA TRBV6-5 NA TGTGCCAGCAGTTACTACCAGAGCTCCTATAATTCACCCCTCCACTTT CASSYYQSSYNSPLHF
TRBJ2-2 NA TRBV6-5 NA TGTGCCAGCAGTCCCCCGACAGGAGGTACCGGGGAGCTGTTTTTT CASSPPTGGTGELFF
TRBJ2-5 NA TRBV5-1 NA TGCGCCAGCAGCTCCACGGGGCAGCCGGAGACCCAGTACTTC CASSSTGQPETQYF
TRBJ1-2 NA TRBV7-8 NA TGTGCCAGCACCCAACCCGATAAGAACTATGGCTACACCTTC CASTQPDKNYGYTF
TRBJ2-7 NA TRBV7-2 NA TGTGCCAGCAGCGGGGATTTCTCCTACGAGCAGTACTTC CASSGDFSYEQYF
TRBJ2-3 TRBD2 TRBV4-3 few TGCGCCAGCAGCCTACGACTAGCCGCTAGCACAGATACGCAGTATTTT CASSLRLAASTDTQYF
TRBJ2-7 NA TRBV28 NA TGTGCCAGCAGTCCGGCGGACGGTTCCTACGAGCAGTACTTC CASSPADGSYEQYF
TRBJ1-2 NA TRBV4-1 NA TGCGCCAGCAGCCAAGGCCCGGGACGGAACTATGGCTACACCTTC CASSQGPGRNYGYTF
TRBJ1-5 TRBD1 TRBV4-2 NA TGTGCCAGCAGCAGGGACAGGGGAACGGATCAGCCCCAGCATTTT CASSRDRGTDQPQHF
TRBJ2-1 NA TRBV19 NA TGTGCCACTTCCAGGACGGGGAATGAGCAGTTCTTC CATSRTGNEQFF